These 22 T cell receptor beta chains share one sample of origin, sequenced in a study of OX40 agonist ivuxolimab in advanced cancers. Some clones are missing from TCRdb's copy, which holds only in-frame ones; the method was immunoSEQ multiplex PCR. The repertoire has about 83,000 clones, approximately 79% of them found once; the top ten carry 1.5% to 2%. The specimen was CD4+ or CD8+ T cells sorted from blood, collected in a trial of the OX40 agonist ivuxolimab. All receptors come from an adult with an advanced solid tumor such as melanoma, head and neck, liver or kidney cancer.

The CDR3: CASSILDRGQETQYF. In nucleotides, the CDR3 is TGTGCCAGTAGTATACTGGACAGGGGACAAGAGACCCAGTACTTC. The gene calls are TRBV19 and TRBJ2-5; 9 bases are shared with TRBD1. V dropped 2 bases and J dropped 2; count of bases not matched to a gene: 3. Germline assignment: CDR1 LNHDA and CDR2 SQIVND (reference sequence). The CDR3 is 15 amino acids.

This clone appeared a single time. The chain uses TRBV5-4 and TRBJ1-3; D is unclear. The CDR3 runs 16 residues. Germline lookup yields CDR1 SGHNT and CDR2 YYREEE (reference sequence). V lost 2 bases and J lost 0, with 12 bases in between. DNA of the CDR3: TGTGCCAGCAGCTTAAAGGGCCTTCGCTCTGGAAACACCATATATTTT. It translates to CASSLKGLRSGNTIYF. Variable domain in full (rest from reference TRBV5-4 and TRBJ1-3): ETGVTQSPTHLIKTRGQQVTLRCSSQSGHNTVSWYQQALGQGPQFIFQYYREEENGRGNFPPRFSGLQFPNYSSELNVNALELDDSALYLCASSLKGLRSGNTIYFGEGSWLTVV.

This chain links TRBV5-1 with TRBJ2-2; no reliable D call. The CDR3 consists of 15 residues. The V end lost 0 bases, the J end lost 2 bases, and 8 bases lay between the germline ends. Germline V CDR1 and CDR2: SGHRS, YFSETQ. The CDR3: CASSLGRRNTGELFF. The DNA for the CDR3 is TGCGCCAGCAGCTTGGGCAGGAGAAACACCGGGGAGCTGTTTTTT.

This clone has only one observation. This sequence joins TRBV6-6 and TRBJ1-1; D not resolved. Germline lookup yields CDR1 MNHNY and CDR2 SVGAGI (reference sequence). CDR3 length equals 14 residues. Trimming stripped 6 bases from V and 0 bases from J, with 11 bases between. Here the CDR3 reads CASRIQNMNTEAFF. Written as DNA, the CDR3 is TGTGCCAGCAGGATACAGAATATGAACACTGAAGCTTTCTTT.

A few counts support this clone. This rearrangement joins TRBV29-1 to TRBJ2-3, with TRBD1 matching 7 bases. Germline V gene data show CDR1 as SQVTM and CDR2 as ANQGSEA. Unmatched junction bases numbered 5, after V lost 6 bases and J lost 5 bases. The CDR3 has 12 residues. CDR3 residues: CSVEGAGDTQYF. The CDR3 coding sequence is TGCAGCGTCGAGGGGGCTGGAGATACGCAGTATTTT.

As regards this clone: One end of the junction is discordant with germline, which a read error may explain. The rearrangement joins TRBV28 to TRBJ1-2, with D perhaps matching TRBD1 (6 bases). The CDR3 has 11 amino acids. Germline V gene data show CDR1 as MDHEN and CDR2 as SYDVKM. CDR3: CASSTMTGWAF. CDR3 coding DNA: TGTGCCAGCAGTACGATGACAGGATGGGCCTTC.

The chain couples TRBV18 to TRBJ1-1, with 10 bases fitting TRBD1. The length of the CDR3 is 18 residues. With 3 bases clipped from V and 5 bases from J, the junction kept 15 bases outside the gene matches. Germline CDR1 and CDR2: KGHSH and LQKENI. CDR3 protein: CASSPTGQGTPRATEAFF. The CDR3 nucleotides read TGTGCCAGCTCACCGACGGGACAGGGGACCCCACGGGCAACTGAAGCTTTCTTT.

The chain is built from TRBV18 and TRBJ1-4, with D uncertain. This CDR3 spans 11 amino acids. Per germline, CDR1 KGHSH and CDR2 LQKENI. The germline V and J ends were trimmed by 6 bases and 5 bases, with 4 bases remaining between them. The CDR3 is CASSPNEKLFF. Here the CDR3 DNA reads TGTGCCAGCTCCCCCAATGAAAAACTGTTTTTT. Combining the CDR3 with reference TRBV18 and TRBJ1-4 gives the whole variable domain NAGVMQNPRHLVRRRGQEARLRCSPMKGHSHVYWYRQLPEEGLKFMVYLQKENIIDESGMPKERFSAEFPKEGPSILRIQQVVRGDSAAYFCASSPNEKLFFGSGTQLSVL.

V usage is TRBV19 and J usage is TRBJ2-1; the match to TRBD1 covers 7 bases. CDR1 LNHDA and CDR2 SQIVND come from the germline V gene (reference sequence). V lost 10 bases to trimming and J lost 0 bases; unmatched junction nucleotides: 6. The CDR3 is made up of 14 amino acids. The CDR3 DNA follows: TGTGCCACCGCGGACAGGAGCTCCTACAATGAGCAGTTCTTC. This encodes CATADRSSYNEQFF.

V is TRBV6-5 and J is TRBJ1-3; D perhaps matches TRBD1 (6 bases). The CDR3 contains 16 residues. V was cut by 0 bases and J by 1 base, with 10 bases left in between. Germline CDR1 reads MNHEY; CDR2 reads SVGAGI. The CDR3 DNA reads TGTGCCAGCAGTTACTCCCGCAGGGGTTCTGGAAACACCATATATTTT. Residues: CASSYSRRGSGNTIYF.

V is TRBV5-6 and J is TRBJ2-3; 7 bases match TRBD1. This CDR3 comprises 16 residues. Germline assignment: CDR1 SGHDT and CDR2 YYEEEE. Unmatched junction bases numbered 11, after V lost 6 bases and J lost 1 base. Here the CDR3 DNA reads TGTGCCAGCACTCTTACCCTCACAGGGGGCACAGATACGCAGTATTTT. It encodes CASTLTLTGGTDTQYF.

The chain has TRBV7-9 and TRBJ1-2; D gene uncertain. This CDR3 has 11 amino acids. V dropped 5 bases and J dropped 5 bases, with 6 bases sitting between them. CDR1 is SEHNR, CDR2 FQNEAQ, per germline (reference sequence). CDR3 region: CASSPGYGYTF. DNA of the CDR3: TGTGCCAGCAGCCCGGGGTATGGCTACACCTTC. The whole variable domain, remainder taken from reference TRBV7-9 and TRBJ1-2, is DTGVSQNPRHKITKRGQNVTFRCDPISEHNRLYWYRQTLGQGPEFLTYFQNEAQLEKSRLLSDRFSAERPKGSFSTLEIQRTEQGDSAMYLCASSPGYGYTFGSGTRLTVV.

The genes are TRBV4-2 and TRBJ1-3; D might be TRBD1 (5 bases). The CDR3 runs to 17 residues. Germline CDR1 LGHNA, CDR2 YNFKEQ. Trimming cost V 0 bases and J 0 bases, with 12 bases left between them. The DNA for the CDR3 is TGTGCCAGCAGCCAAGACCCACCGGGGCACTCTGGAAACACCATATATTTT. Its protein product is CASSQDPPGHSGNTIYF.

The chain carries TRBV6-5 and TRBJ1-6; no definite D call. Trimming stripped 5 bases from V and 4 bases from J, with 12 bases between. The CDR3 consists of 15 residues. Germline CDR1 is MNHEY and CDR2 is SVGAGI. CDR3 coding DNA: TGTGCCAGCAGTCCGACCGAGCCATATAATTCACCCCTCCACTTT. Protein sequence: CASSPTEPYNSPLHF.

This clone was observed once. This chain links TRBV11-2 with TRBJ2-7, with D unclear. V dropped 0 bases and J dropped 2 bases, with 8 bases sitting between them. This CDR3 comprises 14 residues. Per germline, CDR1 SGHAT and CDR2 FQNNGV. The CDR3 loop reads CASSLDLVPYEQYF. The CDR3 DNA reads as TGTGCCAGCAGCTTAGATTTGGTCCCCTACGAGCAGTACTTC.

This chain connects TRBV2 to TRBJ1-2; D unclear. The V end was cut by 6 bases, the J end by 4 bases, with 12 bases between. Per the germline V gene, CDR1 is SNHLY and CDR2 is FYNNEI. The CDR3 spans 13 residues. The CDR3 spells CASRLKLLYGYTF. The CDR3 nucleotides read TGTGCCAGCAGACTCAAGCTCCTCTATGGCTACACCTTC.

This clone has a handful of counts. The rearrangement joins TRBV5-1 to TRBJ2-7; 7 bases match TRBD1. Unmatched junction bases numbered 11, after V lost 3 bases and J lost 5 bases. Germline loops: CDR1 SGHRS, CDR2 YFSETQ. This CDR3 region has 15 residues. The CDR3 bases are TGCGCCAGCAGCTCCCCAAACTCCGGGACAGACGAGCAGTACTTC. Translating gives CASSSPNSGTDEQYF.

This clone was seen a handful of times. The chain is built from TRBV2 and TRBJ1-2; D is possibly TRBD1 (6 bases). Germline V gives CDR1 SNHLY, CDR2 FYNNEI. Trimming took off 2 bases at V and 0 bases at J, with 10 bases between the two ends. CDR3 size: 15 residues. This chain's CDR3 is CASSEWAGANYGYTF. Here the CDR3 DNA reads TGTGCCAGCAGTGAATGGGCAGGGGCTAACTATGGCTACACCTTC.

The chain has TRBV4-1 and TRBJ1-3, with a tentative D call TRBD1 (6 bases). Germline V gene lookup returns CDR1 MGHRA and CDR2 YSYEKL. Trimming took 3 bases from V and 0 from J, leaving 15 bases between them. The CDR3 extends over 17 amino acids. DNA of the CDR3: TGCGCCAGCAGCCAGCCCCCGGGGGCGTCCTCTGGAAACACCATATATTTT. The encoded protein is CASSQPPGASSGNTIYF.

This clone has a single count. This rearrangement joins TRBV4-3 to TRBJ1-4; D uncertain. The CDR3 has 15 residues. Germline V CDR1 and CDR2: LGHNA, YSLEER. V lost 1 base and J lost 0, with 6 bases in between. The CDR3 here is CASSQVFATNEKLFF. The CDR3 DNA reads as TGCGCCAGCAGCCAAGTTTTTGCAACTAATGAAAAACTGTTTTTT.

This chain joins TRBV6-1 and TRBJ2-2; 7 bases are shared with TRBD1. This CDR3 comprises 14 residues. Germline V gene data show CDR1 as MNHNS and CDR2 as SASEGT. Trimming took 7 bases from V and 1 from J; bases not matched to a gene: 3. The chain's CDR3 is CASTRDRNTGELFF. The CDR3 nucleotides are TGTGCCAGCACAAGGGACAGGAACACCGGGGAGCTGTTTTTT.

This sequence joins TRBV2 and TRBJ2-5, with TRBD1 as a possible D gene (5 bases). Trimming left V 7 bases short and J 2 bases short, with 11 bases between. The CDR3 runs 13 residues. Germline-derived CDR1 and CDR2 are SNHLY and FYNNEI. This chain's CDR3 is CASTWQGQETQYF. CDR3 nucleotide sequence: TGTGCCAGCACCTGGCAGGGACAAGAGACCCAGTACTTC.